Below, 28 T cell receptor beta chains from the same sample are listed, as sequenced in a study of identical twins. TCRdb re-called the 5' RACE reads with MiXCR, one entry per CDR3 protein. The table records under 300,000 distinct CDR3 sequences, over 12% of them present only once. Sequencing was performed on memory (CD45RO+) T cells sorted from blood. Receptors originate from a woman aged 18-29 years in good health.

This sequence joins TRBV16 and TRBJ2-3; a weak D match, TRBD1 (6 bases). The ends were cut back, 4 bases at V and 0 bases at J, with 14 bases in the middle. The CDR3 has 16 residues. The germline gives CDR1 KGHSY, CDR2 FQNENV. The CDR3, as DNA: TGTGCCAGCAGCCGGAGTTCGGACAGCAGCACAGATACGCAGTATTTT. Protein: CASSRSSDSSTDTQYF.

The chain has TRBV18 and TRBJ2-1; perhaps TRBD1 as D (6 bases). Between the trimmed V and J ends, which lost 3 bases and 2 bases, there was a span of 11 bases. This CDR3 contains 15 residues. The germline V gene encodes CDR1 KGHSH and CDR2 LQKENI. CDR3 sequence reads: CASSPSQGPYNEQFF. Here the CDR3 DNA reads TGTGCCAGCTCACCTTCGCAGGGGCCCTACAATGAGCAGTTCTTC.

In this sample, this clonotype turned up a few times. The V gene is TRBV20-1, the J gene TRBJ1-1; a possible D gene is TRBD1 (5 bases). The germline V and J ends were trimmed by 2 bases and 1 base, with 14 bases remaining between them. The germline V gene encodes CDR1 DFQATT and CDR2 SNEGSKA (reference sequence). There are 15 residues in the CDR3. This chain's CDR3 is CSARPSGGSNTEAFF. The CDR3 nucleotides are TGCAGTGCTAGACCGTCCGGGGGATCGAACACTGAAGCTTTCTTT.

This clonotype showed up just a few times. This chain links TRBV11-2 with TRBJ2-1; D is unresolved. This CDR3 spans 11 amino acids. CDR1 is SGHAT and CDR2 is FQNNGV in the germline V gene. V was shortened by 5 bases and J by 7 bases, with 6 bases between the two germline ends. This CDR3 is CASSNRNEQFF. The CDR3 DNA reads as TGTGCCAGCAGCAACCGTAATGAGCAGTTCTTC.

The chain is built from TRBV4-1 and TRBJ2-2; D remains unclear. The germline V and J ends were trimmed by 6 bases and 1 base, with 9 bases remaining between them. CDR3 length: 14 amino acids. Germline CDR1 and CDR2: MGHRA and YSYEKL. The CDR3 protein is CASRAPRNTGELFF. As DNA, the CDR3 is TGCGCCAGCAGGGCCCCAAGGAACACCGGGGAGCTGTTTTTT.

This clonotype was detected ten times or more. The genes are TRBV7-9 and TRBJ1-6, with 7 bases matching TRBD1. The trim removed 5 bases at V and 5 bases at J, leaving 6 bases unmatched. The CDR3 covers 15 residues. Germline assignment: CDR1 SEHNR and CDR2 FQNEAQ (reference sequence). CDR3 region: CASSPPRGDNSPLHF. DNA for the CDR3: TGTGCCAGCAGCCCACCCAGGGGGGATAATTCACCCCTCCACTTT.

This clonotype has just a few counts. This chain uses TRBV20-1 with TRBJ2-1; 16 positions match TRBD2. V lost 3 bases, J lost 4 bases, and 3 bases stayed unmatched. The germline V gene encodes CDR1 DFQATT and CDR2 SNEGSKA (reference sequence). The CDR3 runs 16 residues. In nucleotides, the CDR3 is TGCAGTGCTAGGGGACTAGCGGGGGGGGAATACAATGAGCAGTTCTTC. It specifies CSARGLAGGEYNEQFF.

The J gene is TRBJ2-1, the V gene TRBV15; no reliable D call. CDR1 is LNHNV, CDR2 YYDKDF, per germline (reference sequence). This CDR3 is 12 amino acids long. Trimming shortened V by 5 bases and J by 8 bases, and 10 bases separated the two germline ends. This CDR3 is CATSGEEDEQFF. CDR3 bases: TGTGCCACCAGCGGGGAAGAGGATGAGCAGTTCTTC.

This clonotype was counted a few times. The chain joins TRBV6-5 to TRBJ1-1; a possible D gene is TRBD1 (5 bases). V dropped 2 bases and J dropped 4 bases, with 8 bases sitting between them. The CDR3 runs 13 residues. CDR1 and CDR2 from the germline V gene are MNHEY and SVGAGI. CDR3 in amino acids: CASSYTRGTEAFF. As DNA, the CDR3 is TGTGCCAGCAGTTACACGAGGGGCACTGAAGCTTTCTTT.

A few counts support this clonotype. The DNA for the CDR3 is TGTGCCATCAGTGGGGGCACCTCCTATGGCTACACCTTC. Translated, it gives CAISGGTSYGYTF. The V and J genes are TRBV10-3 and TRBJ1-2, with TRBD1 as a possible D gene (5 bases). The germline V gene has CDR1 ENHRY and CDR2 SYGVKD. The CDR3 contains 13 residues. The ends were cut back, 4 bases at V and 4 bases at J, with 10 bases in the middle.

The chain combines TRBV30 with TRBJ2-7, with 7 nucleotides matching TRBD2. J lost 7 bases, V lost 3 bases, and 18 bases had no gene match. The germline V gene encodes CDR1 GTSNPN and CDR2 SVGIG (reference sequence). The CDR3 consists of 16 residues. The CDR3 sequence is CAWRSAEGGVWREQYF. The CDR3 DNA reads as TGTGCCTGGAGGTCGGCAGAGGGAGGGGTATGGAGGGAGCAGTACTTC.

The chain combines TRBV6-1 with TRBJ1-5; 9 bases align to TRBD1. The V gene end was trimmed by 6 bases and the J gene end by 8 bases; junction bases not matched to a gene: 8. Germline loops: CDR1 MNHNS, CDR2 SASEGT. CDR3 size: 14 residues. The CDR3 loop is CASSSGQGLEPQHF. For the CDR3, the DNA is TGTGCCAGCAGCTCGGGACAGGGCCTGGAGCCCCAGCATTTT.

In this sample, this clonotype turned up many times. This chain joins TRBV3-1 and TRBJ2-3; tentatively, D is TRBD2 (6 bases). Trimming took 1 base from V and 6 from J, leaving 17 bases between them. The CDR3 is 16 amino acids. The germline CDR1 and CDR2 sequences are LGHDT and YNNKEL (reference sequence). CDR3 amino acids: CASSQAAPGGRDTQYF. CDR3 nucleotides: TGTGCCAGCAGCCAAGCGGCGCCCGGGGGTAGGGATACGCAGTATTTT.

This sequence joins TRBV5-1 and TRBJ2-1, with TRBD2 matching 10 bases. J lost 4 bases, V lost 4 bases, and 5 bases had no gene match. The CDR3 covers 15 residues. Germline assignment: CDR1 SGHRS and CDR2 YFSETQ. CDR3 amino acids: CASSISGGLYNEQFF. CDR3 bases: TGCGCCAGCAGCATTAGCGGGGGGCTTTACAATGAGCAGTTCTTC.

This clonotype was counted only a few times. The rearrangement uses TRBV19 and TRBJ2-1, with 11 bases matching TRBD2. The CDR3 length is 15 residues. Germline CDR1 reads LNHDA; CDR2 reads SQIVND (reference sequence). The trim removed 6 bases at V and 6 bases at J, leaving 7 bases unmatched. The CDR3 bases are TGTGCCAGTAGAGCACTAGCGGGAGATCCCAATGAGCAGTTCTTC. Its translation is CASRALAGDPNEQFF.

The chain is built from TRBV20-1 and TRBJ2-3, with 9 bases lining up with TRBD2. This CDR3 is 16 amino acids long. Germline V gives CDR1 DFQATT, CDR2 SNEGSKA (reference sequence). Losses at the gene ends were 6 bases for V and 2 bases for J; bases not matched to a gene: 12. The CDR3 nucleotides are TGCAGTGCCACCAAACGACTAGCGGTATCCACAGATACGCAGTATTTT. Its translation is CSATKRLAVSTDTQYF.

This clonotype was detected a few times. This chain links TRBV20-1 with TRBJ2-3; tentatively, D is TRBD1 or TRBD2 (6 bases each). The CDR3 runs to 15 residues. CDR1 DFQATT and CDR2 SNEGSKA come from the germline V gene (reference sequence). With 3 bases removed from V and 2 bases from J, the gap between germline ends came to 15 bases. CDR3 sequence reads: CSASPKGGYTDTQYF. As DNA, the CDR3 is TGCAGTGCTAGCCCGAAAGGGGGGTACACAGATACGCAGTATTTT.

This chain links TRBV12-3 or TRBV12-4 with TRBJ1-1, with 7 bases fitting TRBD1. After removal of 6 bases from V and 5 bases from J, the junction contained 6 bases not matched to a gene. The CDR3 has 13 residues. The CDR3, as DNA: TGTGCCAGCAGGGAACAGGGGTGGACTGAAGCTTTCTTT. Its protein product is CASREQGWTEAFF.

The rearrangement uses TRBV25-1 and TRBJ2-3; D is possibly TRBD1 (6 bases). The length of the CDR3 is 15 residues. V lost 4 bases, J lost 1 base, and 12 bases lay in between. The germline CDR1 and CDR2 sequences are MGHDK and SYGVNS. Here the CDR3 reads CASSAPGAGTDTQYF. The CDR3, as DNA: TGTGCCAGCAGTGCCCCAGGGGCAGGCACAGATACGCAGTATTTT.

This clonotype has a handful of counts. The gene calls are TRBV29-1 and TRBJ1-1; TRBD1 matches 7 bases. The CDR3 spans 12 residues. CDR1 is SQVTM and CDR2 is ANQGSEA in the germline V gene. The V gene end was trimmed by 8 bases and the J gene end by 4 bases; junction bases not matched to a gene: 7. The CDR3 region has the DNA TGCAGCCTGGGGGGACAGCCCACTGAAGCTTTCTTT. It translates to CSLGGQPTEAFF.

The sample holds a few counts of this clonotype. V usage is TRBV7-2 and J usage is TRBJ1-1, with 9 nucleotides matching TRBD1. J gave up 4 bases and V 1 base, and 4 bases lay outside the gene matches. Germline V gene sequence: CDR1 SGHTA, CDR2 FQGNSA. CDR3 length: 15 amino acids. CDR3 bases: TGTGCCAGCAGCTTAGGAGGGACAGGGAGCACTGAAGCTTTCTTT. This translates into CASSLGGTGSTEAFF.

This chain joins TRBV7-8 and TRBJ2-1, with a weak D call TRBD1 (6 bases). V dropped 4 bases and J dropped 4 bases, with 20 bases sitting between them. There are 17 residues in the CDR3. Germline loops: CDR1 SGHVS, CDR2 FQNEAQ. In nucleotides, the CDR3 is TGTGCCAGCAGCTCCCCGCACCGGACAGCCCTATACAATGAGCAGTTCTTC. Its translation is CASSSPHRTALYNEQFF. The full variable domain, with the rest looked up from reference TRBV7-8 and TRBJ2-1, is GAGVSQSPRYKVAKRGQDVALRCDPISGHVSLFWYQQALGQGPEFLTYFQNEAQLDKSGLPSDRFFAERPEGSVSTLKIQRTQQEDSAVYLCASSSPHRTALYNEQFFGPGTRLTVL.

V gene TRBV3-1 combines with J gene TRBJ2-1; D perhaps matches TRBD2 (5 bases). Germline V gene lookup returns CDR1 LGHDT and CDR2 YNNKEL (reference sequence). The CDR3 loop spans 13 amino acids. V was shortened by 6 bases and J by 10 bases, with 16 bases between the two germline ends. The CDR3 region is CASSSWTAKEQFF. CDR3 DNA: TGTGCCAGCAGTTCGTGGACTGCAAAGGAGCAGTTCTTC.

This clonotype came up many times. This rearrangement joins TRBV9 to TRBJ1-5; D not resolved. Germline V gene data show CDR1 as SGDLS and CDR2 as YYNGEE. Trimming removed 3 bases from V and 4 bases from J, with 14 bases in between. CDR3 length equals 15 residues. CDR3 nucleotide sequence: TGTGCCAGCAGCGCTGACGGTACTCCTAATCAGCCCCAGCATTTT. Amino acids: CASSADGTPNQPQHF. Based on the CDR3 plus reference TRBV9 and TRBJ1-5, the full variable domain is DSGVTQTPKHLITATGQRVTLRCSPRSGDLSVYWYQQSLDQGLQFLIQYYNGEERAKGNILERFSAQQFPDLHSELNLSSLELGDSALYFCASSADGTPNQPQHFGDGTRLSIL.

The gene calls are TRBV5-5 and TRBJ2-2; D is uncertain. V was shortened by 4 bases and J by 5 bases, with 18 bases between the two germline ends. The V gene's germline CDR1 is SGHKS and CDR2 YYEKEE (reference sequence). There are 16 residues in the CDR3. The CDR3 is CASSTGDARETGELFF. CDR3 DNA sequence: TGTGCCAGCAGCACTGGAGACGCCCGCGAGACCGGGGAGCTGTTTTTT.

Note on this clonotype: One junction end disagrees with the germline gene, perhaps due to a read error. The chain has TRBV7-9 and TRBJ2-2; D perhaps matches TRBD2 (5 bases). This CDR3 region has 14 residues. Germline V gene lookup returns CDR1 SEHNR and CDR2 FQNEAQ (reference sequence). The CDR3 sequence is CASSLGSGTGELVF. The CDR3 coding sequence is TGTGCCAGCAGCTTAGGGAGCGGCACCGGGGAGCTGGTTTTT.

The rearrangement links TRBV5-1 to TRBJ1-1, with D maybe TRBD1 (5 bases). The CDR3 is 15 amino acids. V was shortened by 4 bases and J by 1 base, with 14 bases between the two germline ends. CDR1 is SGHRS and CDR2 is YFSETQ in the germline V gene. The CDR3 sequence is CASSPTGPENTEAFF. In DNA, the CDR3 is TGCGCCAGCAGCCCGACGGGACCGGAGAACACTGAAGCTTTCTTT. The variable domain in full, completed from reference TRBV5-1 and TRBJ1-1, reads KAGVTQTPRYLIKTRGQQVTLSCSPISGHRSVSWYQQTPGQGLQFLFEYFSETQRNKGNFPGRFSGRQFSNSRSEMNVSTLELGDSALYLCASSPTGPENTEAFFGQGTRLTVV.

This clonotype was counted a few times. The gene calls are TRBV6-1 and TRBJ2-3; D gene ambiguous. CDR3 length equals 14 residues. Trimming left V 4 bases short and J 3 bases short, with 11 bases between. Germline CDR1 and CDR2: MNHNS and SASEGT. CDR3 nucleotides: TGTGCCAGCAGTGCTAACGGATATACAGATACGCAGTATTTT. It yields the protein CASSANGYTDTQYF.